This T cell receptor (beta chain) is drawn from a study of technical replicates of blood from several donors. Assay used: immunoSEQ multiplex PCR; TCRdb lists only in-frame clones, some missing. The sample yields tens of thousands of clones, 96% seen once. Trimming stripped 2 bases from V and 2 bases from J, with 14 bases between. From germline, CDR1 is MGHRA and CDR2 YSYEKL. CDR3 length equals 16 residues. This TCR was recovered from a human donor in good health. The J gene is TRBJ2-3, the V gene TRBV4-1, with D perhaps TRBD1 (6 bases). The material sequenced was T cells isolated from PBMCs. The CDR3 DNA follows: TGCGCCAGCAGCCAACCCACAGGGTATGTCACAGATACGCAGTATTTT. Residues: CASSQPTGYVTDTQYF.